This TCR beta chain stems from a study of blood T cell repertoires in COVID-19. The wider study: In each case, the material was cDNA or gDNA derived from T cells, B-cell-depleted T cells, or PBMCs.

This CDR3 is 15 amino acids long. Germline loops: CDR1 LGHNA, CDR2 YNFKEQ. J lost 2 bases, V lost 0 bases, and 1 base had no gene match. The protocol was immunoSEQ multiplex PCR, while the TCRdb copy is restricted to in-frame clones and leaves out a portion. This sample carries approximately 230,000 clones, roughly 89% of them seen once, and the ten largest clones take about 4%. V and J are TRBV4-2 and TRBJ2-7; 10 bases agree with TRBD2. Sequencing input: PBMCs or T cells enriched from blood (not recorded which). The sequence was collected from a woman aged 25 to 45 who had recovered from COVID-19. The CDR3 DNA sequence: TGTGCCAGCAGCCAAGATCTAGCGGGAGCCTACGAGCAGTACTTC. Translating it yields CASSQDLAGAYEQYF.